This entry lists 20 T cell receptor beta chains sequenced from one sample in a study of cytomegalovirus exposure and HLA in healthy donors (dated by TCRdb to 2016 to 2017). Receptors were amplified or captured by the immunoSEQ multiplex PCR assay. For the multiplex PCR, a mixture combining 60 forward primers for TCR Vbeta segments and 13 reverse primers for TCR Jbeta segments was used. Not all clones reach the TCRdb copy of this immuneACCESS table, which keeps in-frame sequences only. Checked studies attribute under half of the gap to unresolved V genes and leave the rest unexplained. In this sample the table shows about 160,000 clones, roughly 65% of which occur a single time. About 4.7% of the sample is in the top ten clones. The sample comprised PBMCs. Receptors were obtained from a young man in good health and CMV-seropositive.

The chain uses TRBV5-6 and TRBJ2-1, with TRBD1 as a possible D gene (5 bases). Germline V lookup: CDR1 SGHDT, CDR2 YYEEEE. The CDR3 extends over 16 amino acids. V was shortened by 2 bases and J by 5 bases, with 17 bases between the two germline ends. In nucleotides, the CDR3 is TGTGCCAGCAGCTTTGGGGCAGGGCTTAGGGACAATGAGCAGTTCTTC. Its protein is CASSFGAGLRDNEQFF.

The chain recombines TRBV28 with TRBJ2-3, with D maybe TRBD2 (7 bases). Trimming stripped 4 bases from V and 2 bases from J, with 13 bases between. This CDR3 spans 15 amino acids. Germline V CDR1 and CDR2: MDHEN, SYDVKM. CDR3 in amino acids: CASSWTGGTTDTQYF. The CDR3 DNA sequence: TGTGCCAGCAGTTGGACGGGGGGCACCACAGATACGCAGTATTTT.

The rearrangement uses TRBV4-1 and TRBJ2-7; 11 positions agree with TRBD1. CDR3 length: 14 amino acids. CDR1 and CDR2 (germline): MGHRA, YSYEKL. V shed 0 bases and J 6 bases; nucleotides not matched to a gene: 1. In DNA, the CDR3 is TGCGCCAGCAGCCAAGAAGGGACAGGGGGCGAGCAGTACGTC. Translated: CASSQEGTGGEQYV.

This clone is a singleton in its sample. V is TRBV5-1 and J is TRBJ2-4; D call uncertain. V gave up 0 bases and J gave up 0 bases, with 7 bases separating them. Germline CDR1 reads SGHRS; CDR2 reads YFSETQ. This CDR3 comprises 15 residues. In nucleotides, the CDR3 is TGCGCCAGCAGCTTGGGCGCGTTAGCCAAAAACATTCAGTACTTC. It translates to CASSLGALAKNIQYF.

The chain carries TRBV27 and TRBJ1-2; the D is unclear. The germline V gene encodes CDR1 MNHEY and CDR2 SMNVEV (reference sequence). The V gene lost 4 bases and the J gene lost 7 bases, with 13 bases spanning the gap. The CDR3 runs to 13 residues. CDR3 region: CASSSLEEGGYTF. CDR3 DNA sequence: TGTGCCAGCAGTTCCCTAGAAGAAGGTGGCTACACCTTC.

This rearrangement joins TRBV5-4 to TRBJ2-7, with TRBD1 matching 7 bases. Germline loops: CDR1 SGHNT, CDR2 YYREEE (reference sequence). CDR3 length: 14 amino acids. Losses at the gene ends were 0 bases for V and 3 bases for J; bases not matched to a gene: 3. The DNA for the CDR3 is TGTGCCAGCAGCTTGGGGGGACAGCTCTACGAGCAGTACGTC. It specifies CASSLGGQLYEQYV.

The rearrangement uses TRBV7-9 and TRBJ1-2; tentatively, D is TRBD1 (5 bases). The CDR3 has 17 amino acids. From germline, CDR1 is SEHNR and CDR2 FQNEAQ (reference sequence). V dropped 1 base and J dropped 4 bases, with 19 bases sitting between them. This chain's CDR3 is CASSLDRSQGTTYGYTF. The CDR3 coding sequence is TGTGCCAGCAGCTTAGACAGATCCCAGGGAACAACCTATGGCTACACCTTC.

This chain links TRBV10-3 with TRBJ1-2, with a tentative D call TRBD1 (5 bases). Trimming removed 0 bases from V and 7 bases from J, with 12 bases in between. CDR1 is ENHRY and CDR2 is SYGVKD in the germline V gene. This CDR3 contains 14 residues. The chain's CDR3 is CAISESRQGGGYTF. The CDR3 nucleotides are TGTGCCATCAGTGAGTCGAGGCAGGGTGGTGGCTACACCTTC.

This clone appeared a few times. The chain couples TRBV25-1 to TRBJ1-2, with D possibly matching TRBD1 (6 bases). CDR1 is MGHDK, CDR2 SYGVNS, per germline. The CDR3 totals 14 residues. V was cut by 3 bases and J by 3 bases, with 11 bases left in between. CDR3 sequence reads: CASSETWTDYGYTF. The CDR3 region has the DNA TGTGCCAGCAGTGAGACATGGACAGACTATGGCTACACCTTC.

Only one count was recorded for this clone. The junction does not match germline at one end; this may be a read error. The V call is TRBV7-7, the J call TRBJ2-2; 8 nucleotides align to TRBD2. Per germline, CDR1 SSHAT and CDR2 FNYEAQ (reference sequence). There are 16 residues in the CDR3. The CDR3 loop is CASSYGGGANTGELFF. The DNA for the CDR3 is TGTGCTAGCAGCTACGGGGGGGGCGCGAACACCGGGGAGCTGTTTTTT.

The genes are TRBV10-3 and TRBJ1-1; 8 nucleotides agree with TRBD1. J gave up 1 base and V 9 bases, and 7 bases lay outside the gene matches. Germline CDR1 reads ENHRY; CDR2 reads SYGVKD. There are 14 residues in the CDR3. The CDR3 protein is CAMGQGASNTEAFF. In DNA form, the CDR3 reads TGTGCCATGGGGCAGGGGGCATCGAACACTGAAGCTTTCTTT.

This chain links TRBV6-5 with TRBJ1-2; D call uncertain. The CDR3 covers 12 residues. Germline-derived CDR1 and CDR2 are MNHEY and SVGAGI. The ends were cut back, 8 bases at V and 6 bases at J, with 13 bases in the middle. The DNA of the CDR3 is TGTGCCAGCTACTTCCGGGAGAATGGCTACACCTTC. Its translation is CASYFRENGYTF.

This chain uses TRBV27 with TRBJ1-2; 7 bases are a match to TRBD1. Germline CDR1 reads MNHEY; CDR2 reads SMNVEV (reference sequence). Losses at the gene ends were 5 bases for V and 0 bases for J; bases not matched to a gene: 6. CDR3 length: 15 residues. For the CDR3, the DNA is TGTGCCAGCAGTGTGACAGGGTCCCCTAACTATGGCTACACCTTC. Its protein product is CASSVTGSPNYGYTF.

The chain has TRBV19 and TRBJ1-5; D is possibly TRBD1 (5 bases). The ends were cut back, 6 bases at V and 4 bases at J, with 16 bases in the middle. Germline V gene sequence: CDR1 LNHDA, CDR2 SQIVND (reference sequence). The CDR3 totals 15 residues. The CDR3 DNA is TGTGCCAGTAGATGGGGGACTCATGATAATCAGCCCCAGCATTTT. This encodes CASRWGTHDNQPQHF. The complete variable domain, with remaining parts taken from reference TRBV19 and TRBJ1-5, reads DGGITQSPKYLFRKEGQNVTLSCEQNLNHDAMYWYRQDPGQGLRLIYYSQIVNDFQKGDIAEGYSVSREKKESFPLTVTSAQKNPTAFYLCASRWGTHDNQPQHFGDGTRLSIL.

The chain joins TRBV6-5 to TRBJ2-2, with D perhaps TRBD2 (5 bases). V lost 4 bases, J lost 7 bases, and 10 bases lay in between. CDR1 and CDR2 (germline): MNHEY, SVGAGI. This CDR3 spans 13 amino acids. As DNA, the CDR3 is TGTGCCAGCAGTTCTCTCGGGGTCGGGGAGCTGTTTTTT. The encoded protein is CASSSLGVGELFF.

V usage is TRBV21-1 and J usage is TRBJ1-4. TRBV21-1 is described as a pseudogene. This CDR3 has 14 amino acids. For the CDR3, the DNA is TGTGCCAGCAGCAAAGAGGGAGGGTATGAAAAACTGTTTTTT. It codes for CASSKEGGYEKLFF.

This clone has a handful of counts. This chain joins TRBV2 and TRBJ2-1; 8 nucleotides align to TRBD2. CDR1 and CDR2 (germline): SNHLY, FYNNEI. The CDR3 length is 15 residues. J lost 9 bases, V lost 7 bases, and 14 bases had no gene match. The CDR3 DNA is TGTGCCAGCAAACGGCCTATCGGGGGGGATTTTGAGCAGTTCTTC. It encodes CASKRPIGGDFEQFF.

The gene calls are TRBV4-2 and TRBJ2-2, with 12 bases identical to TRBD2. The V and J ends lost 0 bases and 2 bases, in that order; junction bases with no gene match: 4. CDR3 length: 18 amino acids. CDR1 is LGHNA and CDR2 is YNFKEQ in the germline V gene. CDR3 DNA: TGTGCCAGCAGCCAAGAGACTAGCGGGAGCCACAACACCGGGGAGCTGTTTTTT. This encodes CASSQETSGSHNTGELFF.

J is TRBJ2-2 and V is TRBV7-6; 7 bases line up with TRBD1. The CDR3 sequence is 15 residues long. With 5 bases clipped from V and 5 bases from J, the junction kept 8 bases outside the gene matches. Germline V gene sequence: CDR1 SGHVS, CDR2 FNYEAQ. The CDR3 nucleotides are TGTGCCAGCAGCACGGACAGGATCGAAACCGGGGAGCTGTTTTTT. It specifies CASSTDRIETGELFF.

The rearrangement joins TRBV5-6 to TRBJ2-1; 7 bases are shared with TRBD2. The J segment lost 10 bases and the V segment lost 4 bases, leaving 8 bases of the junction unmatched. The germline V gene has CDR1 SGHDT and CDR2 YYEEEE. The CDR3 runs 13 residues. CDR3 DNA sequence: TGTGCCAGCAGCCCCGCCGGGAGGATAGAGCAGTTCTTC. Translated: CASSPAGRIEQFF.